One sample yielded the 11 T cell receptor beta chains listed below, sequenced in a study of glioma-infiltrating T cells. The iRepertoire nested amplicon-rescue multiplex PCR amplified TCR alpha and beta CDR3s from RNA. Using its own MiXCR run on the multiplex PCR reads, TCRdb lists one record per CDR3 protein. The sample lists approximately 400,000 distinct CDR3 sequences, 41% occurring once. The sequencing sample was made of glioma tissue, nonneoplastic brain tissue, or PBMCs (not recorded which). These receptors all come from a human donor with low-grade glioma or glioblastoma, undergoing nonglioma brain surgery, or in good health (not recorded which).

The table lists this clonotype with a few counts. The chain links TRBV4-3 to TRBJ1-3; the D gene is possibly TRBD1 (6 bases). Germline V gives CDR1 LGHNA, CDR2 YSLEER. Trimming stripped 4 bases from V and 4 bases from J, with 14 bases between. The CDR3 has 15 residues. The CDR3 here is CASSRGGGEGNTIYF. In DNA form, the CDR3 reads TGCGCCAGCAGCCGGGGGGGGGGCGAAGGAAACACCATATATTTT.

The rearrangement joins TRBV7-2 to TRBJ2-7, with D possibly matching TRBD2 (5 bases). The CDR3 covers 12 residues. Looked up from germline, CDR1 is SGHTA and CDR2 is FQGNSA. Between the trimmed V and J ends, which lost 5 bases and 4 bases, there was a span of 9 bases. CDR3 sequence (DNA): TGTGCCAGCAGCCGTAGGGAGTACGAGCAGTACTTC. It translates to CASSRREYEQYF.

The CDR3 loop reads CASSLVANEQFF. CDR3 bases: TGTGCCAGCAGTTTAGTGGCGAATGAGCAGTTCTTC. J is TRBJ2-1 and V is TRBV28; D not certain. Germline V lookup: CDR1 MDHEN, CDR2 SYDVKM. The V end was cut by 2 bases, the J end by 7 bases, with 6 bases between. The length of the CDR3 is 12 residues.

CDR3 in DNA: TGTGCCAGCAGCTTAGCGCAGGGCGAGCAGTTCTTC. It specifies CASSLAQGEQFF. This chain links TRBV7-2 with TRBJ2-1; D perhaps matches TRBD1 (5 bases). The CDR3 covers 12 residues. Trimming pared 0 bases from V and 10 bases from J, leaving 7 bases between. The V gene's germline CDR1 is SGHTA and CDR2 FQGNSA.

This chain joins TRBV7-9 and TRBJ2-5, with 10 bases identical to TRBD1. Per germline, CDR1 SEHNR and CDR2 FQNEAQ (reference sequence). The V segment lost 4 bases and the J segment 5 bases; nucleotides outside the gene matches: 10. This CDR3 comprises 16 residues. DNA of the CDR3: TGTGCCAGCAGCTCATCCCTGGGGACAGGGGACGAGACCCAGTACTTC. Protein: CASSSSLGTGDETQYF. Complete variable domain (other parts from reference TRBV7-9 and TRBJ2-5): DTGVSQNPRHKITKRGQNVTFRCDPISEHNRLYWYRQTLGQGPEFLTYFQNEAQLEKSRLLSDRFSAERPKGSFSTLEIQRTEQGDSAMYLCASSSSLGTGDETQYFGPGTRLLVL.

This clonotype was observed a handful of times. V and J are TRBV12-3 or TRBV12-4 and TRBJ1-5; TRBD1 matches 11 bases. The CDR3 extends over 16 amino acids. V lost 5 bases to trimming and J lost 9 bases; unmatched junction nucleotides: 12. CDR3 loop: CASSPGQGAYGRPQHF. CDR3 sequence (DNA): TGTGCCAGCAGTCCCGGACAGGGGGCTTACGGACGGCCCCAGCATTTT.

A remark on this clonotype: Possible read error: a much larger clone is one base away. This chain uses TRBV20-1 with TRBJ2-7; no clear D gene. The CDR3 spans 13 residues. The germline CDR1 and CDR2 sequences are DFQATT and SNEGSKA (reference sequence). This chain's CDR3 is CSARDVRHYGQYF. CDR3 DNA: TGCAGTGCTAGAGATGTGAGACACTACGGGCAGTACTTC.

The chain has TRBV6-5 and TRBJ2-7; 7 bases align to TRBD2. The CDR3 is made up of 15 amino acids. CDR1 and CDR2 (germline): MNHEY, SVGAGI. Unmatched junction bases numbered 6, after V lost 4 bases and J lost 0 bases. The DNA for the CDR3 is TGTGCCAGCAGTTTAGCGGGTGACAGCTCCTACGAGCAGTACTTC. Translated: CASSLAGDSSYEQYF.

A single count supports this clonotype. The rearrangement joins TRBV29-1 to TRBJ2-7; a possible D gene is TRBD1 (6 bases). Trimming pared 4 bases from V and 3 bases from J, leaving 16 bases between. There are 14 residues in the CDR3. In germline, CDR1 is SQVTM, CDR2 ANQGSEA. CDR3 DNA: TGCAGCGTTGTTTTGGCCGGGACACTCTACGAGCAGTACTTC. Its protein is CSVVLAGTLYEQYF.

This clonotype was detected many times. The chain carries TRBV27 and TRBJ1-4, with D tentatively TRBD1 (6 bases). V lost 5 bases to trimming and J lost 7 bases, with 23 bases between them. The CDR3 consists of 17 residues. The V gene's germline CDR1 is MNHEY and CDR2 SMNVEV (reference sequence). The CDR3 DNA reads TGTGCCAGCAGTCGGACGAACATAGGGGGGAGGACTGAAAAACTGTTTTTT. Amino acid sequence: CASSRTNIGGRTEKLFF.

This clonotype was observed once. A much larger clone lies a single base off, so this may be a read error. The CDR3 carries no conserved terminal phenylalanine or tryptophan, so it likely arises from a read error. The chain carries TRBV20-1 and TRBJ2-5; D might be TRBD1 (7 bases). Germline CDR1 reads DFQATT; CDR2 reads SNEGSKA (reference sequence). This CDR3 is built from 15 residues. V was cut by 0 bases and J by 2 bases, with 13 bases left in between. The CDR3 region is CSAREEGQHQETQYS. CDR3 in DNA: TGCAGTGCTAGAGAGGAGGGACAGCATCAAGAGACCCAGTACTCC.